This T cell receptor beta chain derives from a study of Ad26.COV2.S vaccination and SARS-CoV-2 variants. Study findings and constraints: People given the vaccine had a wider spike-specific TCR breadth than placebo recipients did.

Method: immunoSEQ multiplex PCR; TCRdb's copy keeps in-frame clones and lacks some. The data contain roughly 380,000 clones, roughly 87% of them seen just once; the ten biggest clones take up about 3.5%. The CDR3 length is 12 residues. CDR1 is SGHNT and CDR2 is YYREEE in the germline V gene (reference sequence). V dropped 4 bases and J dropped 2 bases, with 6 bases sitting between them. Treatment denoted: some 20 received Ad26.COV2.S at low or high dose, single or two shots; a few received placebo; per-sample allocation not given. Collection of the samples took place on day 63 after the first injection of vaccine or placebo. As for this clone: Its antigen is not identified.

Source: peripheral blood, taken in a trial of Ad26.COV2.S vaccine versus placebo. The clonotype comes from a person aged 18-60 years who received the Ad26.COV2.S COVID-19 vaccine or a placebo. The V and J genes are TRBV5-4 and TRBJ1-2; TRBD1 is a possible D gene (5 bases). CDR3: CASSQGNYGYTF. The CDR3 region has the DNA TGTGCCAGCAGCCAGGGAAACTATGGCTACACCTTC.